The clone carrying this T cell receptor beta chain has a single count. Its antigen is as yet unknown. The data belong to a study of cytomegalovirus exposure and HLA in healthy donors. General observations from the study: Most TCR beta V segments were productive about 90% or about 30% of the time in an earlier analysis. Overall, roughly 170 TCR beta chains were annotated as cytomegalovirus-associated.

Losses at the gene ends were 4 bases for V and 5 bases for J; bases not matched to a gene: 8. The CDR3 is made up of 15 amino acids. Germline CDR1 SGHTA, CDR2 FQGNSA. It was with 60 Vbeta and 13 Jbeta primers that the PCR ran. Assay used: immunoSEQ multiplex PCR; TCRdb lists only in-frame clones, some missing. The profile covers roughly 120,000 clones, with 75% to 85% appearing a single time and around 2.5% taken by the ten largest. The sequenced material came from PBMCs. The chain employs TRBV7-2 and TRBJ2-1; 7 bases align to TRBD1. This TCR came from a man aged 25 to 40 in good health and CMV-seronegative. The CDR3 here is CASSYGTVGHNEQFF. DNA for the CDR3: TGTGCCAGCAGCTACGGGACAGTGGGTCACAATGAGCAGTTCTTC. Full variable domain (outside the CDR3, taken from reference TRBV7-2 and TRBJ2-1): GAGVSQSPSNKVTEKGKDVELRCDPISGHTALYWYRQSLGQGLEFLIYFQGNSAPDKSGLPSDRFSAERTGGSVSTLTIQRTQQEDSAVYLCASSYGTVGHNEQFFGPGTRLTVL.